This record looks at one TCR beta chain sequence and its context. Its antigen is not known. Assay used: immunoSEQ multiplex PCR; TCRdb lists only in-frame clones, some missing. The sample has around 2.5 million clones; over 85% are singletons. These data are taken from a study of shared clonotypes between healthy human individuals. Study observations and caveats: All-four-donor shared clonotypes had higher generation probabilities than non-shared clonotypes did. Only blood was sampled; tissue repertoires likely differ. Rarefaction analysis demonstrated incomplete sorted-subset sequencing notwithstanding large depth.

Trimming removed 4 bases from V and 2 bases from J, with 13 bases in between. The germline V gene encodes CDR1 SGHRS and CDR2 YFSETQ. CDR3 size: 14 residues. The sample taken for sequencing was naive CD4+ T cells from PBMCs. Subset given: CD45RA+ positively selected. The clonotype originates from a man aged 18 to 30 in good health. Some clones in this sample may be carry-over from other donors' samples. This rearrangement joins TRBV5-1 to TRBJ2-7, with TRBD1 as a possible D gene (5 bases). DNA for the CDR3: TGCGCCAGCAGCCAGGACACAGGCCCCTACGAGCAGTACTTC. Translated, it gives CASSQDTGPYEQYF.